The entry below describes one T cell receptor (beta chain). Its antigen is still unknown. This entry comes from a study of brain metastases from non-small cell lung cancer. Overall study results and limits: Compared with their matched primary tumors, around 60% of brain metastases showed expanded T-cell clones. Paired brain metastases and primary tumors largely shared TCR repertoires. Compared with primary tumors, brain metastases showed less T-cell infiltration.

Assay used: immunoSEQ multiplex PCR; TCRdb lists only in-frame clones, some missing. This table has thousands of clones, around 83% appearing once. The sample taken for sequencing was primary lung tumor tissue. This receptor was taken from a donor aged 40 or over with non-small cell lung cancer.

Here the CDR3 reads CSGADSFYEQYF. The CDR3 DNA sequence: TGCAGCGGGGCTGACTCTTTCTACGAGCAGTACTTC. The rearrangement joins TRBV29-1 to TRBJ2-7; D is ambiguous. Looked up from germline, CDR1 is SQVTM and CDR2 is ANQGSEA. The CDR3 runs 12 residues. Trimming took off 7 bases at V and 3 bases at J, with 13 bases between the two ends.